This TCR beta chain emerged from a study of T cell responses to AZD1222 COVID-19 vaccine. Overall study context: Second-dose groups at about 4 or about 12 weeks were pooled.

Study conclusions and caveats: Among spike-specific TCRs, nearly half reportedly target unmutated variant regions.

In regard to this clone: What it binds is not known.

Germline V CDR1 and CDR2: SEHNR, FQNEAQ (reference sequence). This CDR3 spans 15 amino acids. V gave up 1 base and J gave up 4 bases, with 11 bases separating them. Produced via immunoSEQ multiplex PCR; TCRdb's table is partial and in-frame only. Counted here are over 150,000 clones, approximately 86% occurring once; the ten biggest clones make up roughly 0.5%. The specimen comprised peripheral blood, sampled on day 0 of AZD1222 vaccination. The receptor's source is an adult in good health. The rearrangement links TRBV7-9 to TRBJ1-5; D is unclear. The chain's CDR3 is CASSLGGQDNQPQHF. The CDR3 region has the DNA TGTGCCAGCAGCTTAGGCGGGCAGGATAATCAGCCCCAGCATTTT.